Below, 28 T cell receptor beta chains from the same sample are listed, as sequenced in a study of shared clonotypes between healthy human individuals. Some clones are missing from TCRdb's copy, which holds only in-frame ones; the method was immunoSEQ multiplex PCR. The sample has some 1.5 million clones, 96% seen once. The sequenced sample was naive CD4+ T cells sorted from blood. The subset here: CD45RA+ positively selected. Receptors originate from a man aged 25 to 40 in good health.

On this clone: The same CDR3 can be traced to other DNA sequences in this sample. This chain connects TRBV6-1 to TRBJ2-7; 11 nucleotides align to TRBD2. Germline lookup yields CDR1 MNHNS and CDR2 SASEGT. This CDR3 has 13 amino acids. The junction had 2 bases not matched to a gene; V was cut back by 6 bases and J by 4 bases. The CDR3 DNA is TGTGCCAGCAGGACTAGCGGGACGTACGAGCAGTACTTC. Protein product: CASRTSGTYEQYF.

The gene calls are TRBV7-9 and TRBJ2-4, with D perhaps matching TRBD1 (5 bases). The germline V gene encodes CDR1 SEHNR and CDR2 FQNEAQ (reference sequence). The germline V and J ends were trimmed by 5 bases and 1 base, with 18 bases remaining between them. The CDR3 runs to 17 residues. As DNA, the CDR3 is TGTGCCAGCAGCCCCCCCAGGGTGGCCTCGGCCAAAAACATTCAGTACTTC. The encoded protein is CASSPPRVASAKNIQYF.

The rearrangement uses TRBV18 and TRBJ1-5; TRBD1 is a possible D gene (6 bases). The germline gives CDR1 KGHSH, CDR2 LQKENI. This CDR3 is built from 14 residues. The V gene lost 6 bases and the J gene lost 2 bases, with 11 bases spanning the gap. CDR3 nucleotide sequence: TGTGCCAGCTCGCGACAGGTTGGCAATCAGCCCCAGCATTTT. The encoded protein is CASSRQVGNQPQHF.

CDR3 amino acids: CASTRGAGGTYEQYF. The CDR3 DNA reads TGCGCCAGCACCCGCGGCGCAGGCGGTACCTACGAGCAGTACTTC. This chain uses TRBV5-1 with TRBJ2-7; no definite D call. Germline-derived CDR1 and CDR2 are SGHRS and YFSETQ. The germline V and J ends were trimmed by 6 bases and 2 bases, with 18 bases remaining between them. The CDR3 runs 15 residues.

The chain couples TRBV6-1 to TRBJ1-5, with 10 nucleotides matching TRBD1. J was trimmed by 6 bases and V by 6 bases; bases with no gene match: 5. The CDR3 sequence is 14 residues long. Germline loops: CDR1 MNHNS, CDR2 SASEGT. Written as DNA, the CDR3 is TGTGCCAGCAGCGACAGACAGGGGGCTCAGCCCCAGCATTTT. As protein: CASSDRQGAQPQHF.

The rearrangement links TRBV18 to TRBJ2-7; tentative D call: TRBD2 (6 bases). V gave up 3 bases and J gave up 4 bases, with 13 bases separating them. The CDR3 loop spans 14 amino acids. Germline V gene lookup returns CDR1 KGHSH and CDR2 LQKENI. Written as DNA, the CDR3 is TGTGCCAGCTCACCGTCCGGGCGGGAATACGAGCAGTACTTC. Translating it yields CASSPSGREYEQYF.

The chain's CDR3 is CASSGGVSSYNEQFF. CDR3 DNA: TGTGCCAGCAGTGGAGGGGTAAGCTCCTACAATGAGCAGTTCTTC. This chain links TRBV2 with TRBJ2-1; possibly TRBD1 or TRBD2 for D (5 bases each). V lost 4 bases to trimming and J lost 0 bases, with 10 bases between them. The CDR3 covers 15 residues. Germline CDR1 reads SNHLY; CDR2 reads FYNNEI.

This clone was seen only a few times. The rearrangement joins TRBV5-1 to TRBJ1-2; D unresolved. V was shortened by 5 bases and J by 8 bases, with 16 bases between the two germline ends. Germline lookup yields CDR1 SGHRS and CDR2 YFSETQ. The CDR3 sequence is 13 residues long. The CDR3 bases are TGCGCCAGCAGTCAAGGAGCTCCCGCCGGCTACACCTTC. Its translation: CASSQGAPAGYTF.

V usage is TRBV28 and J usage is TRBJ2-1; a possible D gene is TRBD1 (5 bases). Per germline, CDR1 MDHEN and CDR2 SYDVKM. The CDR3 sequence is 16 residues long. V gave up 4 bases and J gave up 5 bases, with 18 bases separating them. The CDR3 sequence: CASSSFRQIYNNEQFF. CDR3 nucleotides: TGTGCCAGCAGTTCCTTCAGACAGATATACAACAATGAGCAGTTCTTC.

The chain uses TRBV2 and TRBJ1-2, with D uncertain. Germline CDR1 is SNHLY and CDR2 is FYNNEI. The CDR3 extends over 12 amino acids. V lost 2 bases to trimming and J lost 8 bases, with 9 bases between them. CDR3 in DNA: TGTGCCAGCAGTGAAACTCTCCCGGGCTACACCTTC. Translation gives CASSETLPGYTF. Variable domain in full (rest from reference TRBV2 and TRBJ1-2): EPEVTQTPSHQVTQMGQEVILRCVPISNHLYFYWYRQILGQKVEFLVSFYNNEISEKSEIFDDQFSVERPDGSNFTLKIRSTKLEDSAMYFCASSETLPGYTFGSGTRLTVV.

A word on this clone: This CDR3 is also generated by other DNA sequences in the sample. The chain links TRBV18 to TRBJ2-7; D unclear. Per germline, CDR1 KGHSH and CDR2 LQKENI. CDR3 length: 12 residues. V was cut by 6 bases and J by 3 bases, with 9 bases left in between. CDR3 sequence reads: CASSPNGYEQYF. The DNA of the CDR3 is TGTGCCAGCTCCCCCAATGGCTACGAGCAGTACTTC.

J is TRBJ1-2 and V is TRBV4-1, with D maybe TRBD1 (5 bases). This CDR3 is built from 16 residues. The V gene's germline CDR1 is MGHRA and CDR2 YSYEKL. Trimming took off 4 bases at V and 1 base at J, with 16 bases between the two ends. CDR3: CASSREGTPDNYGYTF. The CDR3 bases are TGCGCCAGCAGCCGAGAGGGGACCCCGGATAACTATGGCTACACCTTC.

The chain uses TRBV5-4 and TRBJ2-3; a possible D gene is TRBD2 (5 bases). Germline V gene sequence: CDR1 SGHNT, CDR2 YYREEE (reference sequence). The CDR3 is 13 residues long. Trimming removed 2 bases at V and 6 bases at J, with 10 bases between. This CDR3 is CASSLPDSDTQYF. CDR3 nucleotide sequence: TGTGCCAGCAGCTTACCGGACTCGGATACGCAGTATTTT.

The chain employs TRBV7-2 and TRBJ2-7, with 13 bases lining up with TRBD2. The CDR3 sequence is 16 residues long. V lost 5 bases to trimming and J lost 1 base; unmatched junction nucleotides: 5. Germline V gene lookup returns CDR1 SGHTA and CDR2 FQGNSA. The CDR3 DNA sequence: TGTGCCAGCAGCCTGGGACTAGCGGGACGGTCCTACGAGCAGTACTTC. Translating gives CASSLGLAGRSYEQYF.

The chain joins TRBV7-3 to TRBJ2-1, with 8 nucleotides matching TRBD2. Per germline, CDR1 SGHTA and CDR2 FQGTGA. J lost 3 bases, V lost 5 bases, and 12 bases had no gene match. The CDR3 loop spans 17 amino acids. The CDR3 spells CASSPTSPGLVYNEQFF. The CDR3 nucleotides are TGTGCCAGCAGCCCCACCTCCCCGGGACTAGTCTACAATGAGCAGTTCTTC.

The CDR3 DNA follows: TGTGCCAGCTCACCGCCTCAGGGCAGGGGTACTGAAGCTTTCTTT. It specifies CASSPPQGRGTEAFF. The rearrangement uses TRBV18 and TRBJ1-1, with TRBD1 as a possible D gene (6 bases). Trimming cost V 3 bases and J 5 bases, with 16 bases left between them. The CDR3 spans 15 residues. Germline CDR1 and CDR2: KGHSH and LQKENI.

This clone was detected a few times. In nucleotides, the CDR3 is TGCGCCAGCAGCGTACAGGGGGCGCGGGGGGCCAACGTCCTGACTTTC. Its translation is CASSVQGARGANVLTF. The chain is built from TRBV5-1 and TRBJ2-6; 9 bases align to TRBD1. The germline V gene encodes CDR1 SGHRS and CDR2 YFSETQ. The CDR3 spans 16 residues. J lost 4 bases, V lost 4 bases, and 6 bases had no gene match.

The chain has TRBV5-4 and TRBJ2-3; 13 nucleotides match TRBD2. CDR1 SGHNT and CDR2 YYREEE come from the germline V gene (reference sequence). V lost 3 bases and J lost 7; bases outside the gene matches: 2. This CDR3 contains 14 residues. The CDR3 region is CASSWGTSGNTQYF. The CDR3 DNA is TGTGCCAGCAGCTGGGGGACTAGCGGGAATACGCAGTATTTT.

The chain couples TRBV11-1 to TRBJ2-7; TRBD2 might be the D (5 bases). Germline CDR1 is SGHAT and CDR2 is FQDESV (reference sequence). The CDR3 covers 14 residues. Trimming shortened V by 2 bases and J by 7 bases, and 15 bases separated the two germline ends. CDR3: CASSLTQTGGEQYF. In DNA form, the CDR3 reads TGTGCCAGCAGCTTAACCCAAACCGGCGGGGAGCAGTACTTC. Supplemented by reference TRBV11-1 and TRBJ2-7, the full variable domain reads EAEVAQSPRYKITEKSQAVAFWCDPISGHATLYWYRQILGQGPELLVQFQDESVVDDSQLPKDRFSAERLKGVDSTLKIQPAELGDSAMYLCASSLTQTGGEQYFGPGTRLTVT.

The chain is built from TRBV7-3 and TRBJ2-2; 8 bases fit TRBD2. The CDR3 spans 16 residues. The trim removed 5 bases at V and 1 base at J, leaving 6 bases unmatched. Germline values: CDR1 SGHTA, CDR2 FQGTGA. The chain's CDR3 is CASSPQAGGNTGELFF. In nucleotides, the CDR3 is TGTGCCAGCAGCCCCCAGGCGGGAGGGAACACCGGGGAGCTGTTTTTT.

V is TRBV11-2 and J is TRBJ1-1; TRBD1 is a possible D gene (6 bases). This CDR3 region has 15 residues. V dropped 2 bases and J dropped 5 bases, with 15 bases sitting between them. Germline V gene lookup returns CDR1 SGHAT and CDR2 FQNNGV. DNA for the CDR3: TGTGCCAGCAGCTTATGGGGGGCTCCGGCGACTGAAGCTTTCTTT. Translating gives CASSLWGAPATEAFF.

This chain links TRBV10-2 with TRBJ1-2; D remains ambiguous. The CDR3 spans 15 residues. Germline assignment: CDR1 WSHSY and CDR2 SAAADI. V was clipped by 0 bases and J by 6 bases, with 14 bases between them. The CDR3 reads CASSESSRTGDGYTF. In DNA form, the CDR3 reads TGCGCCAGCAGTGAGTCTTCAAGGACCGGGGATGGCTACACCTTC.

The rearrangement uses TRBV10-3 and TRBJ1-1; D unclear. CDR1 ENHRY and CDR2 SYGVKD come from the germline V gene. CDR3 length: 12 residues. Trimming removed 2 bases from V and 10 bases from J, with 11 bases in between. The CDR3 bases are TGTGCCATCAGTGAGGGGGAATTCGGAGCTTTCTTT. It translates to CAISEGEFGAFF.

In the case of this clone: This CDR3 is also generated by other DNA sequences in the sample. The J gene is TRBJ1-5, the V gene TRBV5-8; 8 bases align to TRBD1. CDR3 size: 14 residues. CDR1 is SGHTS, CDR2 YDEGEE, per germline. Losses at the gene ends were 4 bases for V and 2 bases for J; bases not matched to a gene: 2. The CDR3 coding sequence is TGTGCCAGCAGCGCGGACAGGGGCAATCAGCCCCAGCATTTT. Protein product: CASSADRGNQPQHF.

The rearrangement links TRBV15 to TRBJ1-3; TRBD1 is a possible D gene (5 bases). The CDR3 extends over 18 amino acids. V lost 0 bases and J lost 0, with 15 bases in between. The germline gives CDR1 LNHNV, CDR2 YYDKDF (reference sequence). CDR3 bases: TGTGCCACCAGCAGAGATCGGCCCACAGGCAACTCTGGAAACACCATATATTTT. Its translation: CATSRDRPTGNSGNTIYF. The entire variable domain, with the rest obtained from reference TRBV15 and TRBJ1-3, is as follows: DAMVIQNPRYQVTQFGKPVTLSCSQTLNHNVMYWYQQKSSQAPKLLFHYYDKDFNNEADTPDNFQSRRPNTSFCFLDIRSPGLGDTAMYLCATSRDRPTGNSGNTIYFGEGSWLTVV.

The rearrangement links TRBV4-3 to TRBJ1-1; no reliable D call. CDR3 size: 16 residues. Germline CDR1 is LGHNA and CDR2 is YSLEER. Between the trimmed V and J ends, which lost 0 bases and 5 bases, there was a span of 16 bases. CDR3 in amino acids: CASSQDRSLRETEAFF. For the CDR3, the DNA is TGCGCCAGCAGCCAAGATCGCTCTCTCCGGGAGACTGAAGCTTTCTTT.

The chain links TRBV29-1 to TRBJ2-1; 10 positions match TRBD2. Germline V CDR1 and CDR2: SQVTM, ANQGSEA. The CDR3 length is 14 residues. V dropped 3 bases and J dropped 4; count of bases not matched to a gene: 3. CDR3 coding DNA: TGCAGCGTTGACCTAGCGGGAGCTTACAATGAGCAGTTCTTC. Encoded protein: CSVDLAGAYNEQFF.

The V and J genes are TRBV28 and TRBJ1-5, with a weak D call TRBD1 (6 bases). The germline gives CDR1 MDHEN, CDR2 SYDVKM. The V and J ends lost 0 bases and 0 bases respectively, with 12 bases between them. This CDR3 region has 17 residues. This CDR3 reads CASSLWGHLDSNQPQHF. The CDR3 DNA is TGTGCCAGCAGTTTATGGGGACACTTGGATAGCAATCAGCCCCAGCATTTT.